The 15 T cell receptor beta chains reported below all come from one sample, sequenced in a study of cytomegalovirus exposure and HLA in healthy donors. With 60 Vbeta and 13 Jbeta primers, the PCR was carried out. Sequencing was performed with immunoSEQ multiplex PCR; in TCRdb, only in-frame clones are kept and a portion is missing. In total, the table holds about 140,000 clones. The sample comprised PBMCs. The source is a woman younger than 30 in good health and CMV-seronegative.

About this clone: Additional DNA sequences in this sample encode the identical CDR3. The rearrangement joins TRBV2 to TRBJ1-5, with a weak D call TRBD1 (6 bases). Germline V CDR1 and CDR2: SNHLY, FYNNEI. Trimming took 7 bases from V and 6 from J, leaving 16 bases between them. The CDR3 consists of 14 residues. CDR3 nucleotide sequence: TGTGCCAGCACTTCCAGGGGCCTGGGTCAGCCCCAGCATTTT. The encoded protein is CASTSRGLGQPQHF.

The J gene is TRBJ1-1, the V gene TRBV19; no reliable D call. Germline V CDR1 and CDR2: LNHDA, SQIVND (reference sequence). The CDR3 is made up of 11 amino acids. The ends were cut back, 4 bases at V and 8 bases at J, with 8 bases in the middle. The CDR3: CASSKRVEAFF. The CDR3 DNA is TGTGCCAGTAGTAAGAGGGTGGAAGCTTTCTTT. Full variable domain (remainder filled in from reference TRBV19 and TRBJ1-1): DGGITQSPKYLFRKEGQNVTLSCEQNLNHDAMYWYRQDPGQGLRLIYYSQIVNDFQKGDIAEGYSVSREKKESFPLTVTSAQKNPTAFYLCASSKRVEAFFGQGTRLTVV.

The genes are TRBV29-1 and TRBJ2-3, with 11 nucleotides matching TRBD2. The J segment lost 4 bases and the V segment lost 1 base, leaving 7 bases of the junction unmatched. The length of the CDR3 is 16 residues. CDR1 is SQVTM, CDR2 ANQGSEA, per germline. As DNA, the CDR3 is TGCAGCGTTGAAGCCCCGACTAGCGGGAAGGCAGATACGCAGTATTTT. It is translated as CSVEAPTSGKADTQYF.

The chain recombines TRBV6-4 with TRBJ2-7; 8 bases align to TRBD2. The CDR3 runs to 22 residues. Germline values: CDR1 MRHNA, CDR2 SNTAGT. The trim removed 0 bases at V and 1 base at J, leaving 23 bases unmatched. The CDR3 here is CASSDSQRGAIYSGAKSYEQYV. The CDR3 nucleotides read TGTGCCAGCAGTGACTCGCAAAGGGGAGCGATCTATAGCGGGGCGAAGTCCTACGAGCAGTACGTC.

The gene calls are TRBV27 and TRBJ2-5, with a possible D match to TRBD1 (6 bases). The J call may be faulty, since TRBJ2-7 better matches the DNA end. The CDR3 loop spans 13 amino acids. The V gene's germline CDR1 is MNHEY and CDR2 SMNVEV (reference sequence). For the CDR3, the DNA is TGTGCCAGCAGTTCGACAGGATCCTACGAGCAGTACTTC. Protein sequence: CASSSTGSYEQYF.

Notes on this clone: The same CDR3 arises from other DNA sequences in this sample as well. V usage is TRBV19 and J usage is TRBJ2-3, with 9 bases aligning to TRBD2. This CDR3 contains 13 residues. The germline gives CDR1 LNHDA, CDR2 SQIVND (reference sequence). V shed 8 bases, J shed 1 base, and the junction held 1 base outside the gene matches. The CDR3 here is CASLAGGTDTQYF. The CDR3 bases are TGTGCCAGTTTAGCGGGAGGCACAGATACGCAGTATTTT.

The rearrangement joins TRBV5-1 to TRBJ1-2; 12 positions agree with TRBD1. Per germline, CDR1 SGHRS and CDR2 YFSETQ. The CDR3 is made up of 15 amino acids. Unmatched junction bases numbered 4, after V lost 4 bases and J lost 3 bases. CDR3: CASSMGTGGDYGYTF. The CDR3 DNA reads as TGCGCCAGCAGCATGGGGACAGGGGGCGACTATGGCTACACCTTC.

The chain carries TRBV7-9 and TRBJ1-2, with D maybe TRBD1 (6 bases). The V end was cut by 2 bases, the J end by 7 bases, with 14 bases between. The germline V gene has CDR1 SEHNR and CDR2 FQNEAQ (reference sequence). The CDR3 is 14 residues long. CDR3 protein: CASSLWDNDGGYTF. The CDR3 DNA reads TGTGCCAGCAGCTTATGGGACAACGACGGTGGCTACACCTTC.

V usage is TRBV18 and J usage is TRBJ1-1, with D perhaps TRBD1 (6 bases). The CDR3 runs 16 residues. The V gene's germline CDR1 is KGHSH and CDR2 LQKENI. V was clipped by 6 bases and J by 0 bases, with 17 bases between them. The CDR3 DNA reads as TGTGCCAGCTCTCACCGGGACACCGTCCTGAACACTGAAGCTTTCTTT. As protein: CASSHRDTVLNTEAFF. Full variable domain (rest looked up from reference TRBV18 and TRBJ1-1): NAGVMQNPRHLVRRRGQEARLRCSPMKGHSHVYWYRQLPEEGLKFMVYLQKENIIDESGMPKERFSAEFPKEGPSILRIQQVVRGDSAAYFCASSHRDTVLNTEAFFGQGTRLTVV.

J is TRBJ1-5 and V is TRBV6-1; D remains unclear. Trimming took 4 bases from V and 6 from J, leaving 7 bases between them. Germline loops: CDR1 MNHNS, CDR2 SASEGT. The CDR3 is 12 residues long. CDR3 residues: CASSGGGQPQHF. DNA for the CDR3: TGTGCCAGCAGTGGCGGAGGTCAGCCCCAGCATTTT.

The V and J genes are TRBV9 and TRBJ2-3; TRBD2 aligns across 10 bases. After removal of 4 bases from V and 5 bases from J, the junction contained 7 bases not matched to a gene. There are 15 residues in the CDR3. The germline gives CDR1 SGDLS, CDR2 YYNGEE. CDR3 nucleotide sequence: TGTGCCAGCAGCTGGTCTAGCGGGAGTCTAGATACGCAGTATTTT. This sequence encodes CASSWSSGSLDTQYF.

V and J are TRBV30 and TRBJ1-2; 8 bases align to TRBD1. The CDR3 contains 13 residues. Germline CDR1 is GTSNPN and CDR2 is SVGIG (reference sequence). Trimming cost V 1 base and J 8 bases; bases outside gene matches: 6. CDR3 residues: CAWSARTGWGYTF. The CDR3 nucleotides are TGTGCCTGGAGTGCAAGGACAGGGTGGGGCTACACCTTC.

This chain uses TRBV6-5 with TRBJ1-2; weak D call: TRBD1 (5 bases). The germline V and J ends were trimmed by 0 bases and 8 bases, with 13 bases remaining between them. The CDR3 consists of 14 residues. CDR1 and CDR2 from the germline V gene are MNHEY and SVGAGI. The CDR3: CASSYSPTARGYTF. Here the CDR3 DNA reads TGTGCCAGCAGTTACTCTCCGACAGCTAGGGGCTACACCTTC.

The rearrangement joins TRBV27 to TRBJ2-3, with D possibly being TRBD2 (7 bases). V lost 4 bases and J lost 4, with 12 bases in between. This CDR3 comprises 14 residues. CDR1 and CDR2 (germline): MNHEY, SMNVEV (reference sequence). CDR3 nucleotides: TGTGCCAGCAGTTGGAGAGGGGGGGCAGATACGCAGTATTTT. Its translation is CASSWRGGADTQYF.

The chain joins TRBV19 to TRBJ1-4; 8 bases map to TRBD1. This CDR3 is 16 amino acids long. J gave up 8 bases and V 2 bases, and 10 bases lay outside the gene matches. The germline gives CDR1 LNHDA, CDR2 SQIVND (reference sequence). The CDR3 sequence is CASSIPQGQEEEKLFF. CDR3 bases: TGTGCCAGTAGTATACCCCAGGGACAGGAGGAGGAAAAACTGTTTTTT. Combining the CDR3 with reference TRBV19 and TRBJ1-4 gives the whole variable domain DGGITQSPKYLFRKEGQNVTLSCEQNLNHDAMYWYRQDPGQGLRLIYYSQIVNDFQKGDIAEGYSVSREKKESFPLTVTSAQKNPTAFYLCASSIPQGQEEEKLFFGSGTQLSVL.